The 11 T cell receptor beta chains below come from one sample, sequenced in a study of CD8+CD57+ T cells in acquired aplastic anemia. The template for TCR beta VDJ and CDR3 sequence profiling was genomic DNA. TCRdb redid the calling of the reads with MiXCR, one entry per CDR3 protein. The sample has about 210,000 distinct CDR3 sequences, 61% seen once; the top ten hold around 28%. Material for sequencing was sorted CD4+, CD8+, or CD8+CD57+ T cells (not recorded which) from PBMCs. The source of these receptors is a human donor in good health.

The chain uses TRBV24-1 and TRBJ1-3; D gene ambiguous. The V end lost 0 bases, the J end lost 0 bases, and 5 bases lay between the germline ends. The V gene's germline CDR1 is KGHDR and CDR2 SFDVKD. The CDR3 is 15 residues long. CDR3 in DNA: TGTGCCACCAGTGATTTGTCCGACTCTGGAAACACCATATATTTT. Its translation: CATSDLSDSGNTIYF.

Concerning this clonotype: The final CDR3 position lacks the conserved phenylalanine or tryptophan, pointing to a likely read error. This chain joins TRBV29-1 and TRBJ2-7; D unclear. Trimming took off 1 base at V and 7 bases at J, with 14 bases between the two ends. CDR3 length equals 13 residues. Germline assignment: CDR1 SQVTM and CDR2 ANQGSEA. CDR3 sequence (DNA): TGCAGCGTTGAAGGGGCCGGAAAGGCAGAGCAGTACCTC. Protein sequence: CSVEGAGKAEQYL.

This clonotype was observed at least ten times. The CDR3 spells CASASGRTDTQYF. The DNA of the CDR3 is TGTGCCAGCGCAAGCGGTCGGACAGATACGCAGTATTTT. V gene TRBV12-3 or TRBV12-4 combines with J gene TRBJ2-3, with a tentative D call TRBD2 (5 bases). V was shortened by 8 bases and J by 3 bases, with 12 bases between the two germline ends. CDR3 length equals 13 residues.

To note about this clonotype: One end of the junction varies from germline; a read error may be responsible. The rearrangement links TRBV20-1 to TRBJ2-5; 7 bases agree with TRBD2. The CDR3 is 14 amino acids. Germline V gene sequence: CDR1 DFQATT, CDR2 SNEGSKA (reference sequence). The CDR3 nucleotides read TGTAGTGTTAAGCATGAGACTAGCCCACAGACCCAGTACTTC. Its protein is CSVKHETSPQTQYF.

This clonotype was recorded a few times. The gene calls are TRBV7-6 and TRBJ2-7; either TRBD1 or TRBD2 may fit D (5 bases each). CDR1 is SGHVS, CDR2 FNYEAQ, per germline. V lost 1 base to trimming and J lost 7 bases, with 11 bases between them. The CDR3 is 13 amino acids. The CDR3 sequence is CASSLGGAGEQYF. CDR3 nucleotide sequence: TGTGCCAGCAGCTTAGGGGGCGCGGGTGAGCAGTACTTC.

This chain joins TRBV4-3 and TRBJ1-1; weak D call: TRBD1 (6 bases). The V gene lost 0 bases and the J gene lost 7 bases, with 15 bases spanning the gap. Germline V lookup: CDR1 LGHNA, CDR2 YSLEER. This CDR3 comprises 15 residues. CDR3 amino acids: CASSQEHRAYNEAFF. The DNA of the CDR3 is TGCGCCAGCAGCCAAGAACACAGGGCCTACAATGAAGCTTTCTTT.

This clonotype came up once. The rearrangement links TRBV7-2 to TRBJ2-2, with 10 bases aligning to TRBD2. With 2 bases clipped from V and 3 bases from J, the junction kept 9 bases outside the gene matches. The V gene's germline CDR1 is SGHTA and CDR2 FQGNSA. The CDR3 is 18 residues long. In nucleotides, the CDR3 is TGTGCCAGCAGCTTAATCGTTAGCGGGGGGTCGTACACCGGGGAGCTGTTTTTT. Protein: CASSLIVSGGSYTGELFF. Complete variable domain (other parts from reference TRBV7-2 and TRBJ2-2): GAGVSQSPSNKVTEKGKDVELRCDPISGHTALYWYRQSLGQGLEFLIYFQGNSAPDKSGLPSDRFSAERTGGSVSTLTIQRTQQEDSAVYLCASSLIVSGGSYTGELFFGEGSRLTVL.

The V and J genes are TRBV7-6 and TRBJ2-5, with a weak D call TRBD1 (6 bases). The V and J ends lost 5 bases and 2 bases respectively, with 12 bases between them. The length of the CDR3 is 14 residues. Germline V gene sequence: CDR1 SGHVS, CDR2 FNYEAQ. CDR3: CASSPSGAQETQYF. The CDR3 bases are TGTGCCAGCAGCCCTTCAGGGGCGCAAGAGACCCAGTACTTC.

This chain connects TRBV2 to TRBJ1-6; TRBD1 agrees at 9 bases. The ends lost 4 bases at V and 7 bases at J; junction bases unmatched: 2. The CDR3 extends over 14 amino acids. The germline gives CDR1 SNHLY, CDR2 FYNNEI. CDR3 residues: CASSGGTGNSPLHF. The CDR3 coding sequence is TGTGCCAGCAGTGGTGGGACAGGGAATTCACCCCTCCACTTT. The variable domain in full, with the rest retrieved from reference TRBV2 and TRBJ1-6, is EPEVTQTPSHQVTQMGQEVILRCVPISNHLYFYWYRQILGQKVEFLVSFYNNEISEKSEIFDDQFSVERPDGSNFTLKIRSTKLEDSAMYFCASSGGTGNSPLHFGNGTRLTVT.

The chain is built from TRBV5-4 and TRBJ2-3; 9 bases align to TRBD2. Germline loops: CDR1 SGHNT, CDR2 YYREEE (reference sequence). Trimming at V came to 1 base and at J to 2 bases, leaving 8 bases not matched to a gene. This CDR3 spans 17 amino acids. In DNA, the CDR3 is TGTGCCAGCAGCTTGTTTGCTAGCGGGGTATACACAGATACGCAGTATTTT. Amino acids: CASSLFASGVYTDTQYF.

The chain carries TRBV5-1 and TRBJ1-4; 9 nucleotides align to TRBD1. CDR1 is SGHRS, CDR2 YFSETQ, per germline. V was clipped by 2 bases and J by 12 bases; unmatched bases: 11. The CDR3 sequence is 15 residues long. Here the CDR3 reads CASSFLGTGNAELFF. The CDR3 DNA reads TGCGCCAGCAGCTTTCTTGGGACAGGGAATGCGGAACTGTTTTTT.